The clone carrying this TCR beta chain was picked up a small number of times. The antigen remains undetermined. This sample is drawn from a study of T-cell reconstitution after alpha-beta-depleted transplantation in children. Study-level results: A year post-transplant, T-cell counts and diversity derived mostly from newly produced T cells. Where some patients showed high TCRbeta diversity at day 60, it came from recipient T cells and thymic progenitors that had survived. About two months after transplant, alpha-beta T cells reportedly came from several hundred expanded graft clones.

This CDR3 spans 14 amino acids. Germline V lookup: CDR1 SEHNR, CDR2 FQNEAQ (reference sequence). Trimming stripped 0 bases from V and 3 bases from J, with 9 bases between. Unique molecular identifiers featured in how the TCRbeta library was prepared. TCRdb re-analysed the PCR reads in MiXCR, keeping a single row per CDR3 protein. The sample includes some 260,000 distinct CDR3 sequences, more than 20% of them seen just once. The receptor was isolated from a female patient under 10 years old who had a stem cell transplant for congenital amegakaryocytic thrombocytopenia, so the T cells may come from the graft donor. Sample: PBMCs, mostly from graft donor cells, taken 360 days after TCRalphabeta/CD19-depleted stem cell transplant. The chain employs TRBV7-9 and TRBJ2-7; D gene unclear. The CDR3 DNA sequence: TGTGCCAGCAGCTTAGCAAACAGCAACTACGAGCAGTACTTC. This gives the protein CASSLANSNYEQYF.